The rows below give T cell receptor beta chains drawn from one sample of a study of T-cell reconstitution after alpha-beta-depleted transplantation in children. TCRdb re-derived calls from the PCR reads in MiXCR, one entry per CDR3 protein. The table includes about 580,000 distinct CDR3 sequences, 25% to 30% detected once. The sample here was PBMCs, taken before TCRalphabeta/CD19-depleted stem cell transplant. These receptor sequences come from a boy in the first two years of life with Wiskott-Aldrich syndrome, due to receive a stem cell transplant. The CDR3 runs from the conserved cysteine through the conserved F or W. The order of the fields is J gene, V gene, D gene, clone size, CDR3 protein, CDR3 DNA. A D gene is named only where the DNA matches it firmly. For some rows the clone size is stated as once, few or many, or as a class when expanded; others skip it.

TRBJ2-3 TRBV18 . few CASSPRPSADTQYF TGTGCCAGCTCACCACGTCCTAGCGCAGATACGCAGTATTTT
TRBJ1-1 TRBV12-3/TRBV12-4 . few CASRGQGMNTEAFF TGTGCCAGCAGAGGTCAGGGAATGAACACTGAAGCTTTCTTT
TRBJ2-2 TRBV20-1 . . CSARPTGLDTGELFF TGCAGTGCTAGACCCACGGGATTAGACACCGGGGAGCTGTTTTTT
TRBJ2-1 TRBV20-1 TRBD2 . CSARYRDWGGVF TGCAGTGCTAGATACCGGGACTGGGGAGGGGTCTTC
TRBJ1-5 TRBV7-2 . . CASSLEQNSNQPQHF TGTGCCAGCAGCTTAGAACAGAATAGCAATCAGCCCCAGCATTTT
TRBJ1-3 TRBV12-3/TRBV12-4 . few CASSLGVRSGNTIYF TGTGCCAGCAGTTTAGGGGTCCGCTCTGGAAACACCATATATTTT
TRBJ2-3 TRBV7-3 TRBD2 few CASSPNLAGGPDTQYF TGTGCCAGCAGCCCTAATCTAGCGGGAGGGCCAGATACGCAGTATTTT
TRBJ2-7 TRBV7-9 TRBD2 . CASSVAGVAYEQYF TGTGCCAGCAGTGTAGCGGGAGTGGCCTACGAGCAGTACTTC
TRBJ1-1 TRBV20-1 TRBD1 . CSARAGTARSRTEAFF TGCAGTGCTAGAGCCGGGACAGCCAGAAGTAGAACTGAAGCTTTCTTT
TRBJ2-7 TRBV10-3 TRBD2 . CAINPGGGRYEQYF TGTGCCATCAACCCTGGCGGGGGTCGGTACGAGCAGTACTTC
TRBJ1-5 TRBV5-5 . few CASSMQVHQPQHF TGTGCCAGCAGTATGCAGGTGCATCAGCCCCAGCATTTT
TRBJ1-1 TRBV25-1 TRBD1 few CASSEGTGIGWSTEAFF TGTGCCAGCAGTGAGGGGACAGGGATCGGGTGGAGCACTGAAGCTTTCTTT
TRBJ1-6 TRBV6-2/TRBV6-3 . . CASSYQGNSPLHF TGTGCCAGCAGTTACCAAGGGAATTCACCCCTCCACTTT
TRBJ2-1 TRBV6-2/TRBV6-3 TRBD2 few CASRPVAGAFLNEQFF TGTGCCAGCAGACCCGTAGCGGGAGCATTTCTCAATGAGCAGTTCTTC
TRBJ2-5 TRBV7-2 TRBD2 few CASSLALPGTSGRAAKTQYF TGTGCCAGCAGCTTAGCACTACCCGGGACTAGCGGGAGGGCCGCGAAGACCCAGTACTTC
TRBJ2-3 TRBV5-1 TRBD2 few CASSLREADTQYF TGCGCCAGCAGCTTGCGGGAGGCAGATACGCAGTATTTT
TRBJ2-7 TRBV5-1 TRBD2 few CASSLRALVSSGNYEQYF TGCGCCAGCAGCTTGCGGGCACTGGTTTCTAGCGGGAACTACGAGCAGTACTTC
TRBJ2-1 TRBV7-9 . . CASSLQRAAAQFF TGTGCCAGCAGCCTCCAACGGGCGGCTGCGCAGTTCTTC
TRBJ2-5 TRBV20-1 . few CSGGALRETQYF TGCAGTGGAGGGGCCCTCCGAGAGACCCAGTACTTC
TRBJ2-5 TRBV7-3 TRBD2 few CASSLFGGLALETQYF TGTGCCAGCAGCCTCTTCGGAGGACTAGCTTTAGAGACCCAGTACTTC
TRBJ1-2 TRBV4-1 . . CASSHPRDGYGYTF TGCGCCAGCAGCCATCCCCGGGACGGCTATGGCTACACCTTC
TRBJ2-1 TRBV3-1 TRBD1 . CASSHGTGGPNEQFF TGTGCCAGCAGCCACGGGACAGGGGGCCCCAATGAGCAGTTCTTC
TRBJ2-5 TRBV20-1 . few CSARGANRQETQYF TGCAGTGCTAGAGGGGCAAACAGACAAGAGACCCAGTACTTC
TRBJ1-1 TRBV27 . . CASRSVNTEAFF TGTGCCAGCCGTTCAGTGAACACTGAAGCTTTCTTT
TRBJ1-5 TRBV20-1 TRBD1 few CSARLQGIGSNQPQHF TGCAGTGCTAGATTACAGGGGATCGGTAGCAATCAGCCCCAGCATTTT
TRBJ2-3 TRBV18 . few CASSLNPPDTQYF TGTGCCAGCTCCTTAAACCCTCCGGATACGCAGTATTTT
TRBJ1-2 TRBV4-1 . . CASSHPEGGFGYTF TGCGCCAGCAGCCACCCGGAGGGAGGTTTCGGCTACACCTTC
TRBJ2-7 TRBV11-2 . . CASSLGRTVYEQYF TGTGCCAGCAGCTTAGGTAGGACAGTCTACGAGCAGTACTTC
TRBJ2-7 TRBV27 TRBD2 once CASSLKVWTSGASSYEQYF TGTGCCAGCAGTTTAAAGGTTTGGACTAGCGGAGCGAGCTCCTACGAGCAGTACTTC
TRBJ2-7 TRBV20-1 . few CSARDRDYEQYF TGCAGTGCTAGAGACCGAGACTACGAGCAGTACTTC
TRBJ2-1 TRBV18 TRBD1 . CASSPRDRVYNEQFF TGTGCCAGCTCACCACGGGACAGGGTTTATAATGAGCAGTTCTTC
TRBJ2-2 TRBV20-1 TRBD1 . CSAIVFRGPDTGELFF TGCAGTGCTATCGTTTTCAGGGGGCCTGACACCGGGGAGCTGTTTTTT
TRBJ2-3 TRBV12-3/TRBV12-4 TRBD2 . CASRGPLAGELYTQYF TGTGCCAGCAGGGGCCCGCTAGCGGGAGAATTATATACGCAGTATTTT
TRBJ2-7 TRBV5-1 . . CASSITGIYEQYF TGCGCCAGCAGCATTACAGGGATCTACGAGCAGTACTTC
TRBJ2-1 TRBV5-1 . . CASSLSGWAVTSYNEQFF TGCGCCAGCAGCTTGTCGGGTTGGGCGGTCACCTCCTACAATGAGCAGTTCTTC
TRBJ1-1 TRBV11-2 . . CASSLAAGTEAFF TGTGCCAGCAGCTTAGCGGCGGGGACTGAAGCTTTCTTT
TRBJ2-5 TRBV29-1 . . CSVGASQETQYF TGCAGCGTTGGGGCCTCCCAAGAGACCCAGTACTTC
TRBJ2-5 TRBV7-9 . . CALGGRTQYF TGTGCCCTAGGGGGGCGGACCCAGTACTTC
TRBJ2-5 TRBV2 . . CASGVDQETQYF TGTGCCAGCGGGGTAGACCAAGAGACCCAGTACTTC
TRBJ2-3 TRBV29-1 TRBD2 once CSVEGTSGSTDTQYF TGCAGCGTTGAGGGCACTAGCGGAAGCACAGATACGCAGTATTTT
TRBJ2-3 TRBV5-1 TRBD2 few CASSLGFGGTDTQYF TGCGCCAGCAGCTTGGGGTTCGGGGGGACAGATACGCAGTATTTT
TRBJ1-1 TRBV28 . few CASSARMDTEAFF TGTGCCAGCAGTGCTCGGATGGACACTGAAGCTTTCTTT
TRBJ2-2 TRBV9 TRBD1 . CASTRQGARTGELFF TGTGCCAGCACCCGACAGGGGGCGAGGACCGGGGAGCTGTTTTTT
TRBJ2-1 TRBV2 TRBD2 . CASSEGLAGVLSGYNEQFF TGTGCCAGCAGTGAAGGGCTAGCGGGAGTTCTATCGGGGTACAATGAGCAGTTCTTC
TRBJ2-3 TRBV15 . few CATSRDLTGSTDTQYF TGTGCCACCAGCAGAGATTTAACAGGGAGCACAGATACGCAGTATTTT
TRBJ2-7 TRBV25-1 TRBD2 few CASSGVAGDQYF TGTGCCTCCTCAGGGGTAGCGGGAGATCAGTACTTC
TRBJ1-2 TRBV6-5 . . CASSQTDSQNYGYTF TGTGCCAGCAGCCAAACGGACAGTCAGAACTATGGCTACACCTTC
TRBJ1-6 TRBV19 . once CASSIRFLAPLHF TGTGCCAGTAGTATTCGGTTCTTGGCACCCCTCCACTTT
TRBJ1-4 TRBV5-1 TRBD1 . CASSFGGTGVNEKLFF TGCGCCAGCAGCTTTGGGGGGACAGGAGTTAATGAAAAACTGTTTTTT
TRBJ2-5 TRBV5-6 . . CASSREVALQETQYF TGTGCCAGCAGCCGGGAAGTGGCGCTTCAAGAGACCCAGTACTTC
TRBJ2-2 TRBV5-6 TRBD2 . CASSSNSGSAGELFF TGTGCCAGCAGCTCCAATAGCGGGAGCGCCGGGGAGCTGTTTTTT
TRBJ2-2 TRBV7-9 . few CASSSRGIIGPGELFF TGTGCCAGCAGCTCCCGCGGGATCATAGGGCCCGGGGAGCTGTTTTTT
TRBJ2-7 TRBV30 . . CAWSVHEGLGYEQYF TGTGCCTGGAGTGTACATGAGGGGCTCGGGTACGAGCAGTACTTC
TRBJ2-2 TRBV19 TRBD1 . CASSLTGGAITGELFF TGTGCCAGTAGTCTAACAGGGGGCGCGATCACCGGGGAGCTGTTTTTT
TRBJ2-5 TRBV11-2 TRBD1 . CASSLRTGRGETQYF TGTGCCAGCAGCTTGAGGACAGGGCGTGGGGAGACCCAGTACTTC
TRBJ2-1 TRBV5-1 . . CASSLEPGGEQFF TGCGCCAGCAGCTTGGAACCTGGCGGAGAGCAGTTCTTC
TRBJ2-1 TRBV12-3/TRBV12-4 . . CASSLAAAQNEQFF TGTGCCAGCAGTTTAGCGGCAGCTCAGAATGAGCAGTTCTTC
TRBJ1-5 TRBV20-1 TRBD1 . CSAQTGGPYSNQPQHF TGCAGTGCTCAAACAGGGGGGCCCTATAGCAATCAGCCCCAGCATTTT